This TCR beta chain was found in a study of T cells after yellow fever vaccination. Germline V gene data show CDR1 as SEHNR and CDR2 as FQNEAQ (reference sequence). CDR3 length: 16 residues. Trimming at V came to 5 bases and at J to 0 bases, leaving 7 bases not matched to a gene. One entry per CDR3 protein results from TCRdb running MiXCR on the 5' RACE reads. The table lists about 96,000 distinct CDR3 sequences, approximately 8.4% of them singletons. Study results and caveats: Subsequent booster samples again held most clones from primary vaccination (roughly 96% CD4, just under 90% CD8). Weaker, the secondary response had a peak occurring faster, on day 5 versus 15. Among all clonotypes, a small share was observed in both CD4 and CD8 compartments.

Material: CD8+ T cells not binding an NS4B(214-222) dextramer, sorted from PBMCs, obtained less than 18 days after the first yellow fever vaccination. The V and J genes are TRBV7-9 and TRBJ2-1; the match to TRBD1 covers 7 bases. The TCR was taken from a man younger than 35 who received the YFV17D yellow fever vaccine. CDR3 sequence (DNA): TGTGCCAGCAGCCCCCGGACAGGAGACTCCTACAATGAGCAGTTCTTC. It is translated as CASSPRTGDSYNEQFF.